The 10 T cell receptor beta chains in this list originate from one sample, sequenced in a study of shared clonotypes between healthy human individuals. The table came from immunoSEQ multiplex PCR; TCRdb's copy has only in-frame clones and leaves some out. Among approximately 1,500,000 clones listed, roughly 95% were seen once. Input material: naive CD4+ T cells sorted from blood. The subset was: CD45RA+ positively selected. The receptors shown here come from a man between 25 and 39 years old in good health.

This chain joins TRBV6-6 and TRBJ1-2, with a possible D match to TRBD1 (5 bases). The CDR3 consists of 13 residues. V lost 5 bases and J lost 7, with 14 bases in between. CDR1 and CDR2 from the germline V gene are MNHNY and SVGAGI (reference sequence). CDR3 amino acids: CASSRPGILGYTF. For the CDR3, the DNA is TGTGCCAGCAGTCGTCCAGGGATCCTTGGCTACACCTTC.

This chain's CDR3 is CAIRDNSGNTIYF. CDR3 bases: TGTGCCATCAGGGACAACTCTGGAAACACCATATATTTT. The chain employs TRBV10-3 and TRBJ1-3; the D gene is possibly TRBD1 (5 bases). Germline CDR1 reads ENHRY; CDR2 reads SYGVKD. The CDR3 sequence is 13 residues long. V lost 6 bases and J 0 bases, leaving 6 bases between the germline ends.

The chain carries TRBV7-9 and TRBJ2-2; D remains unclear. CDR1 SEHNR and CDR2 FQNEAQ come from the germline V gene (reference sequence). The V gene lost 0 bases and the J gene lost 8 bases, with 10 bases spanning the gap. The CDR3 totals 14 residues. CDR3 sequence (DNA): TGTGCCAGCAGCTTAGCGCGCGTTCCTGGGGAGCTGTTTTTT. Encoded protein: CASSLARVPGELFF. Complete variable domain (other parts from reference TRBV7-9 and TRBJ2-2): DTGVSQNPRHKITKRGQNVTFRCDPISEHNRLYWYRQTLGQGPEFLTYFQNEAQLEKSRLLSDRFSAERPKGSFSTLEIQRTEQGDSAMYLCASSLARVPGELFFGEGSRLTVL.

The CDR3 DNA follows: TGCGCCAGCAGGACAGGGGGCCACTCCTACGAGCAGTACTTC. The encoded protein is CASRTGGHSYEQYF. The chain carries TRBV5-1 and TRBJ2-7, with 10 bases that match TRBD1. V was clipped by 5 bases and J by 0 bases; unmatched bases: 2. CDR3 length: 14 residues. Germline V gene lookup returns CDR1 SGHRS and CDR2 YFSETQ. The full variable domain, with the rest looked up from reference TRBV5-1 and TRBJ2-7, is KAGVTQTPRYLIKTRGQQVTLSCSPISGHRSVSWYQQTPGQGLQFLFEYFSETQRNKGNFPGRFSGRQFSNSRSEMNVSTLELGDSALYLCASRTGGHSYEQYFGPGTRLTVT.

The chain recombines TRBV18 with TRBJ1-4; D may be TRBD1 (5 bases). Germline lookup yields CDR1 KGHSH and CDR2 LQKENI. The ends were cut back, 0 bases at V and 6 bases at J, with 11 bases in the middle. CDR3 length: 15 residues. DNA for the CDR3: TGTGCCAGCTCACCACCGACAGAGAGACATGAAAAACTGTTTTTT. It codes for CASSPPTERHEKLFF.

This clone appeared a single time. CDR3 bases: TGTGCCAGCAGGGATCCCAGGGATACGCTCTCGGAAAAACTGTTTTTT. Translation gives CASRDPRDTLSEKLFF. The rearrangement links TRBV9 to TRBJ1-4, with D maybe TRBD1 (5 bases). The CDR3 spans 16 residues. Looked up from germline, CDR1 is SGDLS and CDR2 is YYNGEE. V lost 5 bases and J 8 bases, leaving 22 bases between the germline ends.

The chain carries TRBV19 and TRBJ1-2, with 7 bases that match TRBD1. The CDR3 has 16 residues. The V gene end was trimmed by 4 bases and the J gene end by 3 bases; junction bases not matched to a gene: 11. Germline values: CDR1 LNHDA, CDR2 SQIVND (reference sequence). The CDR3 sequence: CASSRDSAKQDYGYTF. In DNA, the CDR3 is TGTGCCAGTAGTAGGGACAGTGCCAAGCAGGACTATGGCTACACCTTC.

The CDR3 region has the DNA TGTGCCAGCACCCCAAACCGGGACTGGGGTAGGGACACCATATATTTT. Its translation: CASTPNRDWGRDTIYF. The rearrangement links TRBV7-9 to TRBJ1-3, with a weak D call TRBD1 (5 bases). The CDR3 consists of 16 residues. V lost 7 bases to trimming and J lost 8 bases, with 24 bases between them. From germline, CDR1 is SEHNR and CDR2 FQNEAQ (reference sequence).

The V and J genes are TRBV6-5 and TRBJ2-7; TRBD1 agrees at 10 bases. This CDR3 comprises 15 residues. The germline CDR1 and CDR2 sequences are MNHEY and SVGAGI. The trim removed 2 bases at V and 4 bases at J, leaving 5 bases unmatched. The CDR3 protein is CASSYARQGAYEQYF. The CDR3 bases are TGTGCCAGCAGTTACGCACGACAGGGGGCGTACGAGCAGTACTTC.

V gene TRBV5-6 combines with J gene TRBJ1-5; TRBD1 agrees at 8 bases. With V trimmed by 1 base and J by 5 bases, 2 bases remained unmatched. Germline-derived CDR1 and CDR2 are SGHDT and YYEEEE. The CDR3 runs 14 residues. This CDR3 reads CASSLQGAYQPQHF. The CDR3 nucleotides are TGTGCCAGCAGCTTGCAGGGGGCATATCAGCCCCAGCATTTT. The full variable domain, in which reference TRBV5-6 and TRBJ1-5 provide the parts outside the CDR3, is DAGVTQSPTHLIKTRGQQVTLRCSPKSGHDTVSWYQQALGQGPQFIFQYYEEEERQRGNFPDRFSGHQFPNYSSELNVNALLLGDSALYLCASSLQGAYQPQHFGDGTRLSIL.